Shown below are 26 T cell receptor beta chains from a single sample sequenced in a study of blood T cell repertoires in COVID-19. TCRdb's table, derived via immunoSEQ multiplex PCR, lists solely in-frame clones and lacks some. Of 300,000 to 350,000 clones in the sample, about 83% were seen once. The specimen was peripheral blood. All receptors come from a man in his thirties or forties with active or convalescent COVID-19.

This chain uses TRBV30 with TRBJ1-5; weak D call: TRBD1 (5 bases). This CDR3 has 13 amino acids. Germline values: CDR1 GTSNPN, CDR2 SVGIG (reference sequence). V lost 0 bases and J 11 bases, leaving 14 bases between the germline ends. The CDR3 here is CAWSVRWGEAQHF. The DNA for the CDR3 is TGTGCCTGGAGTGTACGTTGGGGGGAGGCCCAGCATTTT.

The V and J genes are TRBV19 and TRBJ2-3, with 9 bases fitting TRBD1. The CDR3 spans 14 residues. Trimming removed 6 bases from V and 4 bases from J; junction bases left unmatched: 5. In germline, CDR1 is LNHDA, CDR2 SQIVND (reference sequence). The DNA of the CDR3 is TGTGCCAGTAGCGGGGACAGGGTCGCAGATACGCAGTATTTT. This translates into CASSGDRVADTQYF.

In this sample, this clone turned up a few times. This sequence joins TRBV10-3 and TRBJ1-1; 9 positions agree with TRBD1. The CDR3 runs to 13 residues. The junction had 3 bases not matched to a gene; V was cut back by 6 bases and J by 4 bases. Germline assignment: CDR1 ENHRY and CDR2 SYGVKD. CDR3 bases: TGTGCCATCAGACAGGGGGCGTTCACTGAAGCTTTCTTT. Its protein product is CAIRQGAFTEAFF.

The chain joins TRBV3-1 (or the pseudogene TRBV3-2) to TRBJ1-1, with D hard to call. V was clipped by 1 base and J by 7 bases, with 4 bases between them. Looked up from germline, CDR1 is LGHDT and CDR2 is YNNKEL (reference sequence). This CDR3 has 11 amino acids. CDR3 coding DNA: TGTGCCAGCAGCCAAGGCGTTGAAGCTTTCTTT. This codes for CASSQGVEAFF.

The chain couples TRBV6-1 to TRBJ2-3, with TRBD2 identical over 10 bases. Per the germline V gene, CDR1 is MNHNS and CDR2 is SASEGT. The CDR3 is made up of 17 amino acids. Trimming removed 4 bases from V and 5 bases from J; junction bases left unmatched: 12. The CDR3 region is CASSVKASGRAGDTQYF. DNA for the CDR3: TGTGCCAGCAGTGTCAAAGCCAGCGGGAGGGCCGGAGATACGCAGTATTTT.

This clone was counted a few times. This rearrangement joins TRBV6-1 to TRBJ2-5; D not resolved. The CDR3 has 14 residues. The ends were cut back, 0 bases at V and 1 base at J, with 6 bases in the middle. Germline V gives CDR1 MNHNS, CDR2 SASEGT. CDR3 in amino acids: CASSEAGGQETQYF. The CDR3 region has the DNA TGTGCCAGCAGTGAAGCCGGCGGCCAAGAGACCCAGTACTTC.

The rearrangement uses TRBV27 and TRBJ2-1; D is possibly TRBD2 (6 bases). Trimming removed 7 bases at V and 3 bases at J, with 10 bases between. CDR3 length: 13 residues. Germline CDR1 reads MNHEY; CDR2 reads SMNVEV (reference sequence). Written as DNA, the CDR3 is TGTGCCAGCAAGAACGGGGGCTACAATGAGCAGTTCTTC. Translated: CASKNGGYNEQFF.

This clone has only one observation. This chain uses TRBV15 with TRBJ1-4; D perhaps matches TRBD1 (5 bases). Trimming stripped 1 base from V and 1 base from J, with 7 bases between. CDR1 is LNHNV, CDR2 YYDKDF, per germline (reference sequence). The length of the CDR3 is 15 residues. CDR3 sequence: CATSRGGRTNEKLFF. The DNA of the CDR3 is TGTGCCACCAGCAGAGGGGGCAGAACTAATGAAAAACTGTTTTTT.

This clone was counted once. The CDR3 here is CASLFRGSRTDTQYF. The CDR3 DNA sequence: TGTGCCAGCCTTTTTAGGGGAAGCCGCACAGATACGCAGTATTTT. The chain recombines TRBV28 with TRBJ2-3, with D tentatively TRBD1 (5 bases). Trimming pared 8 bases from V and 1 base from J, leaving 16 bases between. Looked up from germline, CDR1 is MDHEN and CDR2 is SYDVKM. The CDR3 runs 15 residues. The full variable domain, in which reference TRBV28 and TRBJ2-3 provide the parts outside the CDR3, is DVKVTQSSRYLVKRTGEKVFLECVQDMDHENMFWYRQDPGLGLRLIYFSYDVKMKEKGDIPEGYSVSREKKERFSLILESASTNQTSMYLCASLFRGSRTDTQYFGPGTRLTVL.

The J gene is TRBJ2-6, the V gene TRBV19; weak D call: TRBD1 (6 bases). CDR1 is LNHDA, CDR2 SQIVND, per germline (reference sequence). This CDR3 region has 15 residues. Trimming took 10 bases from V and 0 from J, leaving 13 bases between them. In nucleotides, the CDR3 is TGTGCCACCGAGGACAGACGCTCTGGGGCCAACGTCCTGACTTTC. Residues: CATEDRRSGANVLTF.

V and J are TRBV28 and TRBJ1-2; 7 bases are a match to TRBD1. V lost 6 bases, J lost 4 bases, and 5 bases stayed unmatched. This CDR3 is built from 13 residues. Germline loops: CDR1 MDHEN, CDR2 SYDVKM. The CDR3 reads CASSPGQPYGYTF. The CDR3, as DNA: TGTGCCAGCAGCCCGGGACAGCCCTATGGCTACACCTTC.

Remarks on this clone: The junction shows a germline mismatch at one end, possibly a read error. Additional DNA sequences in this sample encode the identical CDR3. The V call is TRBV24-1, the J call TRBJ2-7, with D maybe TRBD1 (5 bases). This CDR3 is built from 13 residues. Germline CDR1 and CDR2: KGHDR and SFDVKD. CDR3 residues: CATSVGHAYEQYF. DNA for the CDR3: TGTGCTACCAGTGTAGGACACGCCTACGAGCAGTACTTC.

The chain combines TRBV19 with TRBJ1-1; D remains unclear. Trimming pared 1 base from V and 8 bases from J, leaving 11 bases between. The CDR3 is made up of 13 amino acids. The V gene's germline CDR1 is LNHDA and CDR2 SQIVND (reference sequence). The CDR3 region has the DNA TGTGCCAGTAGTATAGTTTACGAACAGGAAGCTTTCTTT. Its protein product is CASSIVYEQEAFF. Full variable domain (rest looked up from reference TRBV19 and TRBJ1-1): DGGITQSPKYLFRKEGQNVTLSCEQNLNHDAMYWYRQDPGQGLRLIYYSQIVNDFQKGDIAEGYSVSREKKESFPLTVTSAQKNPTAFYLCASSIVYEQEAFFGQGTRLTVV.

CDR3 DNA sequence: TGTGCCAGCAGTGTTCTTAGGGGCGGGGGTGCCGGGGATGAGCAGTTCTTC. Translating it yields CASSVLRGGGAGDEQFF. The V call is TRBV2, the J call TRBJ2-1; TRBD2 aligns across 7 bases. Losses at the gene ends were 4 bases for V and 8 bases for J; bases not matched to a gene: 17. This CDR3 region has 17 residues. Germline lookup yields CDR1 SNHLY and CDR2 FYNNEI.

The CDR3 DNA sequence: TGTGCCAGCAGCTCCGGACTAGCGGGAGTGGGTGAGCAGTTCTTC. Amino acids: CASSSGLAGVGEQFF. The V and J genes are TRBV7-2 and TRBJ2-1, with 13 bases lining up with TRBD2. Germline loops: CDR1 SGHTA, CDR2 FQGNSA. The CDR3 covers 15 residues. V was pared by 4 bases and J by 9 bases, with 6 bases of the junction left unmatched.

The rearrangement uses TRBV27 and TRBJ2-5; maybe TRBD1 (5 bases). V was cut by 8 bases and J by 5 bases, with 15 bases left in between. The CDR3 totals 13 residues. CDR1 and CDR2 (germline): MNHEY, SMNVEV (reference sequence). Here the CDR3 DNA reads TGTGCCAGCGCCGCAGGGTGGGATGAGACCCAGTACTTC. Its protein product is CASAAGWDETQYF.

The chain is built from TRBV7-2 and TRBJ1-3; D not resolved. V gave up 5 bases and J gave up 4 bases, with 15 bases separating them. The CDR3 has 15 amino acids. Germline CDR1 SGHTA, CDR2 FQGNSA. The CDR3 here is CASSPIQASGNTIYF. Written as DNA, the CDR3 is TGTGCCAGCAGCCCAATTCAGGCCTCGGGAAACACCATATATTTT.

This chain joins TRBV5-1 and TRBJ1-4; a possible D gene is TRBD1 (6 bases). V lost 0 bases to trimming and J lost 8 bases, with 11 bases between them. The germline V gene has CDR1 SGHRS and CDR2 YFSETQ. This CDR3 is 14 amino acids long. CDR3 nucleotide sequence: TGCGCCAGCAGCTTGGCGTTGGGACAAGAAAAACTGTTTTTT. Encoded protein: CASSLALGQEKLFF.

V usage is TRBV7-3 and J usage is TRBJ2-3; 15 nucleotides align to TRBD2. The V gene end was trimmed by 6 bases and the J gene end by 14 bases; junction bases not matched to a gene: 6. Per the germline V gene, CDR1 is SGHTA and CDR2 is FQGTGA. CDR3 length: 13 residues. The CDR3 coding sequence is TGTGCCAGCAGTGGCGGACTAGCGGGAGGGCTGTATTTT. It yields the protein CASSGGLAGGLYF.

The chain recombines TRBV19 with TRBJ1-1, with D uncertain. CDR1 LNHDA and CDR2 SQIVND come from the germline V gene (reference sequence). This CDR3 contains 10 residues. The DNA of the CDR3 is TGTGCTAGCGGGTACACTGAAGCTTTCTTT. Protein product: CASGYTEAFF.

This chain links TRBV5-6 with TRBJ2-3; D is possibly TRBD2 (5 bases). CDR1 is SGHDT, CDR2 YYEEEE, per germline. CDR3 size: 14 residues. The germline V and J ends were trimmed by 0 bases and 3 bases, with 8 bases remaining between them. CDR3 loop: CASSLVPGTDTQYF. The CDR3 DNA sequence: TGTGCCAGCAGCTTGGTTCCGGGGACAGATACGCAGTATTTT.

This rearrangement joins TRBV7-3 to TRBJ1-1, with 8 bases aligning to TRBD1. J was trimmed by 3 bases and V by 6 bases; bases with no gene match: 6. There are 14 residues in the CDR3. Germline loops: CDR1 SGHTA, CDR2 FQGTGA. The CDR3: CASRRNRGDTEAFF. CDR3 in DNA: TGTGCCAGCAGACGGAACAGGGGGGACACTGAAGCTTTCTTT.

The rearrangement links TRBV4-3 to TRBJ2-1; D call uncertain. The ends were cut back, 4 bases at V and 10 bases at J, with 14 bases in the middle. In germline, CDR1 is LGHNA, CDR2 YSLEER. The CDR3 is made up of 13 amino acids. CDR3 bases: TGCGCCAGCAGCCCAAGACTCGGCCGAGAGCAGTTCTTC. Its protein is CASSPRLGREQFF.

This chain connects TRBV15 to TRBJ1-5; TRBD1 matches at 9 bases. This CDR3 is 15 amino acids long. Germline assignment: CDR1 LNHNV and CDR2 YYDKDF (reference sequence). V shed 3 bases, J shed 6 bases, and the junction held 6 bases outside the gene matches. CDR3 sequence: CATSSKPTGGQPQHF. For the CDR3, the DNA is TGTGCCACCAGCAGCAAGCCGACAGGGGGTCAGCCCCAGCATTTT.

This clone showed up just a few times. The chain combines TRBV4-1 with TRBJ1-2; a weak D match, TRBD1 (6 bases). V lost 4 bases, J lost 6 bases, and 18 bases lay in between. CDR3 size: 15 residues. Germline CDR1 MGHRA, CDR2 YSYEKL. The CDR3 DNA reads as TGCGCCAGCAGCCCCACAGGGAGGGGAATTGATGGCTACACCTTC. Translating gives CASSPTGRGIDGYTF.

This clone appeared a single time. This chain uses TRBV27 with TRBJ2-1; D is possibly TRBD2 (6 bases). This CDR3 spans 14 amino acids. V was trimmed by 7 bases and J by 0 bases, leaving 10 bases between them. Germline V lookup: CDR1 MNHEY, CDR2 SMNVEV (reference sequence). The DNA of the CDR3 is TGTGCCAGCACCGCGGGGAGCTCCTACAATGAGCAGTTCTTC. This gives the protein CASTAGSSYNEQFF.